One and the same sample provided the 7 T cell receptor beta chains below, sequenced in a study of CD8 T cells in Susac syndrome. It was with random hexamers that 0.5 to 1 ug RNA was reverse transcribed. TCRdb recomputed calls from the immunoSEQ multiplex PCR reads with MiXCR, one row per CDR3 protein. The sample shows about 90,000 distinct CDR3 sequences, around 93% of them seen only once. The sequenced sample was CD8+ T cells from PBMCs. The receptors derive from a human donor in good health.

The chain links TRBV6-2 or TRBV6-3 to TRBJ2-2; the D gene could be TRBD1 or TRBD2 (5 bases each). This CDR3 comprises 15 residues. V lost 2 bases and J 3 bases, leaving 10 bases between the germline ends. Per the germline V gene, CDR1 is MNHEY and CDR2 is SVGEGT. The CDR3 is CASSYPGLYTGELFF. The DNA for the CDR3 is TGTGCCAGCAGTTACCCGGGGCTTTACACCGGGGAGCTGTTTTTT.

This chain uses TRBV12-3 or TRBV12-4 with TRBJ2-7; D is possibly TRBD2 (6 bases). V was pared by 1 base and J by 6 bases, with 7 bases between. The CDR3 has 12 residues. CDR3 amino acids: CASSLDGGEQYF. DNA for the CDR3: TGTGCCAGCAGTTTAGACGGGGGCGAGCAGTACTTC.

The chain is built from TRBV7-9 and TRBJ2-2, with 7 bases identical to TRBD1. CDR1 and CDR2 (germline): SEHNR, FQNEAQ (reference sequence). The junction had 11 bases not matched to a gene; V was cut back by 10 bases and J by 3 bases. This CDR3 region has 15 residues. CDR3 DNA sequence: TGTGCCAAGACCTCGCCGGGACAGTACACCGGGGAGCTGTTTTTT. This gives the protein CAKTSPGQYTGELFF.

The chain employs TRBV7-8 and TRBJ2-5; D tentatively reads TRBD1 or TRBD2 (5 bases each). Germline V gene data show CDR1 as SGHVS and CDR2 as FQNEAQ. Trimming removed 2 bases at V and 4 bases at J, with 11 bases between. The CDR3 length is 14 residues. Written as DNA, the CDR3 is TGTGCCAGCAGCTTATCCCTTGGGGGAGAGACCCAGTACTTC. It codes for CASSLSLGGETQYF.

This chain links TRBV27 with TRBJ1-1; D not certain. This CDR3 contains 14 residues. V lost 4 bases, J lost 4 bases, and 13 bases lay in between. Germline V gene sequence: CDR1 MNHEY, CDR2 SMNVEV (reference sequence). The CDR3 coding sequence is TGTGCCAGCAGTTGGACCCCGGAGGCCACTGAAGCTTTCTTT. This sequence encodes CASSWTPEATEAFF.

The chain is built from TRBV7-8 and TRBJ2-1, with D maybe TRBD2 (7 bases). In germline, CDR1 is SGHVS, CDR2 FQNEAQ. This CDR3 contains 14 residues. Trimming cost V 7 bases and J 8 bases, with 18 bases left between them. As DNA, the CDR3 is TGTGCCAGCAACTGGGGGGGGCCGGGCGATGAGCAGTTCTTC. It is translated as CASNWGGPGDEQFF.

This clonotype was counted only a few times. For the CDR3, the DNA is TGTGCCAGCAGATCCCCCACGAATCCATACGAGCAGTACTTC. It yields the protein CASRSPTNPYEQYF. This rearrangement joins TRBV7-9 to TRBJ2-7; no reliable D call. The CDR3 is made up of 14 amino acids. V lost 6 bases and J lost 4, with 16 bases in between. Germline V gives CDR1 SEHNR, CDR2 FQNEAQ (reference sequence). The full variable domain, completed using reference TRBV7-9 and TRBJ2-7, is DTGVSQNPRHKITKRGQNVTFRCDPISEHNRLYWYRQTLGQGPEFLTYFQNEAQLEKSRLLSDRFSAERPKGSFSTLEIQRTEQGDSAMYLCASRSPTNPYEQYFGPGTRLTVT.